This T cell receptor beta chain was identified in a study of Ad26.COV2.S vaccination and SARS-CoV-2 variants. About the research overall: Into the muscle, Ad26.COV2.S was dosed once or twice, 56 days apart.

The study's findings and limits: Total T cell responses were possibly underestimated by TCR breadth and depth analyses. Spike-specific CD8+ and CD4+ T cell responses reportedly showed substantial breadth after vaccination.

Germline V gives CDR1 LNHDA, CDR2 SQIVND (reference sequence). V was clipped by 7 bases and J by 8 bases, with 11 bases between them. The CDR3 spans 11 residues. As for this clone: The antigen is not known.

Clones were sequenced by immunoSEQ multiplex PCR, and TCRdb holds only the in-frame ones, with some missing. This sample has around 380,000 clones; roughly nine tenths occur once, and the top ten carry under 4%. Treatment described: some 20 received Ad26.COV2.S at low or high dose, single or two shots; about five received placebo; per-sample allocation not given. The study sampled participants on day 63 after the first vaccine or placebo injection. This vaccine is an Ad26 vector that expresses the Wuhan-strain SARS-CoV-2 spike. The sequence came from a person between 18 and 59 years old who received the Ad26.COV2.S COVID-19 vaccine or a placebo. The chain couples TRBV19 to TRBJ1-2, with D tentatively TRBD1 (5 bases). The source was peripheral blood, collected in a trial of Ad26.COV2.S vaccine versus placebo. The CDR3 sequence is CASISGSGYTF. The CDR3 bases are TGTGCCAGTATTTCAGGGAGCGGCTACACCTTC.